The rows below give T cell receptor beta chains drawn from one sample of a study of shared clonotypes between healthy human individuals. Profiled with immunoSEQ multiplex PCR; TCRdb holds only in-frame clones, not every one. The top ten clones hold about 1.1% of a sample with about 2 million clones, about 95% of them seen once. Sequences were obtained from naive CD8+ T cells sorted from blood. The receptors come from a man aged 18 to 30 in good health. The CDR3 runs from the conserved cysteine through the conserved F or W. Each record gives: J gene, CDR3 length, V gene, D gene, clone size, CDR3 protein, CDR3 DNA. The D gene is left open where the match is weak. Only some rows state a clone size, as once, few, many or a class for expanded clones.

TRBJ2-3	14	TRBV30	TRBD1	NA	CAWSSGQGADTQYF	TGTGCCTGGAGTTCGGGACAGGGAGCAGATACGCAGTATTTT
TRBJ2-7	12	TRBV28	NA	NA	CASGPGVHEQYF	TGTGCCAGCGGCCCAGGGGTTCACGAGCAGTACTTC
TRBJ2-1	13	TRBV5-4	TRBD2	NA	CASRAGEHNEQFF	TGTGCCAGCCGCGCGGGAGAGCACAATGAGCAGTTCTTC
TRBJ2-7	15	TRBV5-1	TRBD2	NA	CASSLGLAGVYEQYF	TGCGCCAGCAGCTTGGGACTAGCGGGGGTGTACGAGCAGTACTTC
TRBJ2-4	16	TRBV4-1	NA	NA	CASSQEGIEGRNIQYF	TGCGCCAGCAGCCAAGAGGGGATCGAGGGACGAAACATTCAGTACTTC
TRBJ2-7	14	TRBV2	NA	NA	CASSADWGGYEQYF	TGTGCCAGCAGTGCCGACTGGGGCGGTTACGAGCAGTACTTC
TRBJ1-1	13	TRBV30	NA	NA	CAWSLGSGTEAFF	TGTGCCTGGAGTCTAGGATCGGGCACTGAAGCTTTCTTT
TRBJ1-2	15	TRBV7-9	TRBD1	NA	CASSQDPGTVYGYTF	TGTGCCAGCAGCCAGGACCCCGGGACAGTCTATGGCTACACCTTC
TRBJ2-7	18	TRBV7-8	TRBD2	NA	CASSLPKRDREGIYEQYF	TGTGCCAGCAGCTTACCGAAAAGGGATCGGGAGGGAATCTACGAGCAGTACTTC
TRBJ2-3	15	TRBV6-1	TRBD1	NA	CASSGTGPSTDTQYF	TGTGCCAGCAGTGGGACAGGCCCCAGCACAGATACGCAGTATTTT
TRBJ2-1	16	TRBV7-9	TRBD1	NA	CASSARDSSSYNEQFF	TGTGCCAGCAGCGCACGGGACAGCAGCTCCTACAATGAGCAGTTCTTC
TRBJ1-2	16	TRBV6-6	NA	NA	CASSTGRPEANYGYTF	TGTGCCAGCAGCACAGGGCGTCCCGAAGCTAACTATGGCTACACCTTC
TRBJ2-7	13	TRBV6-1	NA	few	CASSAGSSYEQYF	TGTGCCAGCAGTGCGGGAAGCTCCTACGAGCAGTACTTC
TRBJ2-1	18	TRBV9	TRBD2	NA	CASSPTSGGADLNNEQFF	TGTGCCAGCAGCCCGACTAGCGGGGGAGCGGACCTTAACAATGAGCAGTTCTTC
TRBJ2-3	16	TRBV7-2	NA	NA	CASSHPNGAFTDTQYF	TGTGCCAGCAGCCATCCTAACGGGGCTTTCACAGATACGCAGTATTTT
TRBJ1-6	14	TRBV5-6	TRBD1	NA	CASTLGDSYFPLHF	TGTGCCAGCACCCTAGGGGACAGCTACTTTCCCCTCCACTTT
TRBJ2-7	12	TRBV7-9	TRBD1	NA	CASSQTGSEQYF	TGTGCCAGCAGCCAGACAGGGAGCGAGCAGTACTTC
TRBJ2-3	16	TRBV9	TRBD1	NA	CASSVEGAQVTDTQYF	TGTGCCAGCAGCGTAGAGGGGGCCCAGGTAACAGATACGCAGTATTTT
TRBJ2-6	15	TRBV6-5	NA	NA	CASSIRDSGANVLTF	TGTGCCAGCAGTATAAGAGACTCTGGGGCCAACGTCCTGACTTTC
TRBJ2-5	15	TRBV6-1	NA	NA	CASSEHLGGYETQYF	TGTGCCAGCAGTGAACACTTAGGGGGATATGAGACCCAGTACTTC
TRBJ2-7	11	TRBV20-1	NA	NA	CSADSVYEQYF	TGCAGTGCTGATAGTGTTTACGAGCAGTACTTC
TRBJ2-3	16	TRBV7-9	TRBD2	NA	CASSRLAGGSTDTQYF	TGTGCCAGCAGCCGGCTAGCGGGAGGGAGCACAGATACGCAGTATTTT
TRBJ2-6	16	TRBV13	NA	NA	CASREGRTSGADVLTF	TGTGCCAGCAGAGAGGGCCGCACCTCTGGGGCCGACGTCCTGACTTTC
TRBJ1-1	14	TRBV7-9	NA	NA	CASSFWQGNTEAFF	TGTGCCAGCAGCTTTTGGCAGGGGAACACTGAAGCTTTCTTT
TRBJ2-7	16	TRBV28	TRBD1	NA	CASSSPLDRGLGEQYF	TGTGCCAGCAGTTCCCCCCTGGACAGGGGGCTGGGCGAGCAGTACTTC